This TCR beta chain stems from a study of T cell responses to AZD1222 COVID-19 vaccine. The data were produced by immunoSEQ multiplex PCR, yet TCRdb's version contains in-frame clones alone and is incomplete. This table has 150,000 to 200,000 clones, roughly 94% appearing once. CDR1 and CDR2 from the germline V gene are MNHNS and SASEGT. V shed 4 bases and J 1 base; nucleotides not matched to a gene: 8. CDR3 length: 17 residues. J is TRBJ2-7 and V is TRBV6-1, with 12 bases identical to TRBD2. The specimen comprised peripheral blood, sampled on day 0 of AZD1222 vaccination. This TCR came from an adult in good health. The chain's CDR3 is CASSVGLAGGRSYEQYF. CDR3 sequence (DNA): TGTGCCAGCAGTGTCGGGCTAGCGGGAGGGCGGTCCTACGAGCAGTACTTC.